The 8 T cell receptor beta chains reported below all come from one sample, sequenced in a study of regulatory T cells in long-lasting Graves disease. The time point denotes: persistent/refractory GD, antithyroid drugs over 5 years with positive TRAb. PBMC RNA was the source of the TCR library. According to the study, TCR beta libraries were built with iRepertoire HTBI primers and CDR3-region Arm-PCR. TCRdb redid the calling of the multiplex PCR reads with MiXCR, one entry per CDR3 protein. The data contain roughly 450,000 distinct CDR3 sequences, 20% to 30% of them singletons. Sequencing was performed on peripheral blood mononuclear cells (PBMCs), taken when the disease was refractory, from a patient treated with antithyroid drugs. These receptors were collected from a female donor with Graves disease.

The V gene is TRBV18, the J gene TRBJ1-6, with D possibly matching TRBD1 (5 bases). The ends were cut back, 3 bases at V and 6 bases at J, with 9 bases in the middle. CDR1 and CDR2 (germline): KGHSH, LQKENI. The CDR3 totals 14 residues. As DNA, the CDR3 is TGTGCCAGCTCACCGGTGACAGTTAATTCACCCCTCCACTTT. Amino acids: CASSPVTVNSPLHF.

The chain couples TRBV5-4 to TRBJ1-2; D is unclear. Germline values: CDR1 SGHNT, CDR2 YYREEE (reference sequence). Trimming pared 0 bases from V and 6 bases from J, leaving 9 bases between. This CDR3 region has 13 residues. The CDR3 protein is CASSLVTEDGYTF. The CDR3 nucleotides are TGTGCCAGCAGCTTGGTTACTGAAGATGGCTACACCTTC.

Comments on this clonotype: Possible read error: a much larger clone is one base away. This chain joins TRBV28 and TRBJ1-5; no clear D. CDR1 is MDHEN and CDR2 is SYDVKM in the germline V gene. This CDR3 has 14 amino acids. In nucleotides, the CDR3 is TGTGCCTGCAGTTTGATGAGTAGCAATCAGCCCCAGCATTTT. Its protein product is CACSLMSSNQPQHF.

The rearrangement joins TRBV20-1 to TRBJ2-3; TRBD1 matches at 7 bases. The CDR3 has 15 residues. Germline-derived CDR1 and CDR2 are DFQATT and SNEGSKA (reference sequence). The junction had 8 bases not matched to a gene; V was cut back by 4 bases and J by 1 base. CDR3 in amino acids: CSAMYRGRGTDTQYF. The CDR3 DNA sequence: TGCAGTGCTATGTACAGGGGACGTGGCACAGATACGCAGTATTTT.

Note on this clonotype: Possible read error: a much larger clone is one base away. J is TRBJ2-7 and V is TRBV12-3 or TRBV12-4, with 9 bases that match TRBD2. This CDR3 is built from 20 residues. The V gene end was trimmed by 2 bases and the J gene end by 0 bases; junction bases not matched to a gene: 17. The CDR3 spells CASSLKVVGGLAGFSYEQYF. The CDR3, as DNA: TGTGCCAGCAGTTTAAAGGTCGTAGGGGGACTAGCTGGCTTCTCCTACGAGCAGTACTTC.

This clonotype was detected once. This may be a read error: a much more frequent sequence differs by one nucleotide. V gene TRBV28 combines with J gene TRBJ2-7, with 8 bases matching TRBD1. Germline V lookup: CDR1 MDHEN, CDR2 SYDVKM. Trimming took 1 base from V and 6 from J; bases not matched to a gene: 8. The CDR3 runs 15 residues. CDR3 sequence reads: CASSLFQGAACEQYF. The CDR3 DNA follows: TGTGCCAGCAGTTTATTCCAGGGGGCAGCCTGCGAGCAGTACTTC.

The chain employs TRBV4-1 and TRBJ2-7, with D perhaps TRBD2 (5 bases). CDR1 is MGHRA, CDR2 YSYEKL, per germline. The CDR3 has 13 residues. V was clipped by 5 bases and J by 3 bases, with 11 bases between them. The CDR3 reads CASSVTTRYEQYF. The CDR3 DNA reads as TGCGCCAGCAGCGTGACTACCCGCTACGAGCAGTACTTC.

This chain joins TRBV20-1 and TRBJ2-4; D ambiguous. The J call may not be correct, given that the DNA end is closer to TRBJ1-2. Germline V lookup: CDR1 DFQATT, CDR2 SNEGSKA (reference sequence). This CDR3 is built from 12 residues. CDR3 amino acids: CSVPPLDYGYTF. The CDR3 DNA follows: TGCAGTGTACCCCCCCTAGATTATGGCTACACCTTC.